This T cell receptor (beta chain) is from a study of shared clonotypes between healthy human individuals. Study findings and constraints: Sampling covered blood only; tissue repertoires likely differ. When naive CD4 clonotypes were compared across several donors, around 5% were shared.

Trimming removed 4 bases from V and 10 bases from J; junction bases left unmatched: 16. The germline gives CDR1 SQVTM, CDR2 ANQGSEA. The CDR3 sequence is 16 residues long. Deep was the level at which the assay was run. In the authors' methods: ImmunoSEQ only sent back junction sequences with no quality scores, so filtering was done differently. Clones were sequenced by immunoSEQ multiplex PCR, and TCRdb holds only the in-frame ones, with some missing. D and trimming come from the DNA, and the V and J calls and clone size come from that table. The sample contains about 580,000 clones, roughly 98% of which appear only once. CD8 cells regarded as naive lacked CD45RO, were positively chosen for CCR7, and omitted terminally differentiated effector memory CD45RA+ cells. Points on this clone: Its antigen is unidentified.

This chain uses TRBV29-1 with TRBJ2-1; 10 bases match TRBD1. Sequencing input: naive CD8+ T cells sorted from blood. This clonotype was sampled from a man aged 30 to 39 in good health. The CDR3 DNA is TGCAGCGTTGGTTTCAAGGTCGGGACAGGGGCAGGGGAGCAGTTCTTC. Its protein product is CSVGFKVGTGAGEQFF.